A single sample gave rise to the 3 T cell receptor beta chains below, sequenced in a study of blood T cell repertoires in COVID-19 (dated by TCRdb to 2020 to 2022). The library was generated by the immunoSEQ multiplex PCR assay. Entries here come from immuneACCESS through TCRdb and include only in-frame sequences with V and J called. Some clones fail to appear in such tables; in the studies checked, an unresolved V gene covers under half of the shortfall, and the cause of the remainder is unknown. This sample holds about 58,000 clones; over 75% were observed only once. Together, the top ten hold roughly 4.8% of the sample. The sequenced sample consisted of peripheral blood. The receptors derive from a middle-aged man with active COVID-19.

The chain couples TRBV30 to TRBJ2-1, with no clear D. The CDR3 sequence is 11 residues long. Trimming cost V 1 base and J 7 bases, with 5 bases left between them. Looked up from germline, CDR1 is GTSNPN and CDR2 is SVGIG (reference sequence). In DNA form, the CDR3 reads TGTGCCTGGAGTGCCGTAAATGAGCAGTTCTTC. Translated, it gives CAWSAVNEQFF.

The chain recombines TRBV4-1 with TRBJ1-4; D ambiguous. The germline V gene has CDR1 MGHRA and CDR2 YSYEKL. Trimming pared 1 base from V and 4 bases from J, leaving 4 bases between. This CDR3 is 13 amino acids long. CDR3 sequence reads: CASSQVLNEKLFF. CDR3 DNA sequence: TGCGCCAGCAGCCAAGTACTTAATGAAAAACTGTTTTTT.

The CDR3 bases are TGTGCCAGCAGCCGGGACTCATGGAATGAGCAGTTCTTC. As protein: CASSRDSWNEQFF. J is TRBJ2-1 and V is TRBV7-2, with D tentatively TRBD2 (6 bases). Germline CDR1 and CDR2: SGHTA and FQGNSA. The V and J ends lost 5 bases and 7 bases respectively, with 12 bases between them. CDR3 length equals 13 residues.